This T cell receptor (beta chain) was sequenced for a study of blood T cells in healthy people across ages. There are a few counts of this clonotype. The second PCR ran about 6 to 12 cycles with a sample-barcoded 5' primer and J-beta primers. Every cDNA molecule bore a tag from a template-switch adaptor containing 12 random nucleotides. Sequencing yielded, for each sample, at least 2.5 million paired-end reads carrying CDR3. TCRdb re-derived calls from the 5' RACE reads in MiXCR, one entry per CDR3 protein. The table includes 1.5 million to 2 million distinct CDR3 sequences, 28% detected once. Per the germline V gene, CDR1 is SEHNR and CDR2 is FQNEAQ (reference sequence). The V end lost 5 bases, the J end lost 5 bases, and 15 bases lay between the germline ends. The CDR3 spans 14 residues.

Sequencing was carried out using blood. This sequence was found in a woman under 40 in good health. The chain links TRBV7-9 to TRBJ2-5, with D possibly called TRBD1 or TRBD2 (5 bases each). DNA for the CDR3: TGTGCCAGCAGCCCCGCACGAGGGGACGAGACCCAGTACTTC. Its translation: CASSPARGDETQYF.